The 31 T cell receptor beta chains reported below all come from one sample, sequenced in a study of cytomegalovirus exposure and HLA in healthy donors. 13 Jbeta primers and 60 Vbeta primers were used for the PCR. Sequencing was performed with immunoSEQ multiplex PCR; in TCRdb, only in-frame clones are kept and a portion is missing. Of 120,000 or so clones listed, more than 70% are singletons. Sequenced sample: PBMCs. Receptor source: a woman aged 50 to 60 in good health and CMV-seropositive.

This clone has a single count. V is TRBV7-3 and J is TRBJ2-1, with D maybe TRBD2 (6 bases). Germline V gene sequence: CDR1 SGHTA, CDR2 FQGTGA. The CDR3 has 15 amino acids. The germline V and J ends were trimmed by 1 base and 7 bases, with 14 bases remaining between them. As DNA, the CDR3 is TGTGCCAGCAGCTTAAAGGGAGGCCGAGAGAATGAGCAGTTCTTC. Translated: CASSLKGGRENEQFF.

V usage is TRBV21-1 and J usage is TRBJ1-2; the table names TRBD1, a call not compared with the DNA. TRBV21-1 is a pseudogene segment. The CDR3 consists of 17 residues. CDR3 DNA: TGTGCCAGCAGCAAAACCCCGGAAATAAACAGGGGGGATGGCTACACCTTC. Its protein is CASSKTPEINRGDGYTF.

The V gene is TRBV25-1, the J gene TRBJ2-5; no clear D gene. V was shortened by 2 bases and J by 1 base, with 8 bases between the two germline ends. This CDR3 has 14 amino acids. The germline CDR1 and CDR2 sequences are MGHDK and SYGVNS. Written as DNA, the CDR3 is TGTGCCAGCAGTGAAGTGGCCACCCAAGAGACCCAGTACTTC. This translates into CASSEVATQETQYF.

The chain is built from TRBV19 and TRBJ1-2; 10 bases are a match to TRBD1. V dropped 3 bases and J dropped 8; count of bases not matched to a gene: 9. CDR3 length: 15 residues. Germline CDR1 LNHDA, CDR2 SQIVND (reference sequence). The DNA for the CDR3 is TGTGCCAGTAGTATCGCCTCGACAGGGGGCCGAGGCTACACCTTC. This gives the protein CASSIASTGGRGYTF.

The chain employs TRBV7-9 and TRBJ1-4; 9 bases align to TRBD1. The V gene end was trimmed by 5 bases and the J gene end by 7 bases; junction bases not matched to a gene: 8. The CDR3 is 15 residues long. Per the germline V gene, CDR1 is SEHNR and CDR2 is FQNEAQ (reference sequence). The DNA for the CDR3 is TGTGCCAGCAGCCCGGGACAGGGTTTCGGTGAAAAACTGTTTTTT. It translates to CASSPGQGFGEKLFF.

The chain is built from TRBV6-1 and TRBJ2-2; TRBD2 matches 12 bases. The J segment lost 5 bases and the V segment lost 4 bases, leaving 5 bases of the junction unmatched. This CDR3 spans 16 amino acids. The germline V gene has CDR1 MNHNS and CDR2 SASEGT. The chain's CDR3 is CASSARLAGDTGELFF. For the CDR3, the DNA is TGTGCCAGCAGTGCTAGACTAGCGGGAGATACCGGGGAGCTGTTTTTT.

The V gene is TRBV7-2, the J gene TRBJ2-2; the match to TRBD2 covers 8 bases. CDR3 length: 16 amino acids. V trimming: 6 bases; J trimming: 5 bases; junction bases outside the gene matches: 11. The germline V gene encodes CDR1 SGHTA and CDR2 FQGNSA. CDR3 coding DNA: TGTGCCAGCAGTTTACCAGCGGGAGTATTTACCGGGGAGCTGTTTTTT. This translates into CASSLPAGVFTGELFF.

The chain employs TRBV6-1 and TRBJ2-7, with no clear D. Trimming pared 1 base from V and 4 bases from J, leaving 11 bases between. The CDR3 is 14 residues long. CDR1 and CDR2 from the germline V gene are MNHNS and SASEGT. The CDR3 DNA reads as TGTGCCAGCAGTGAAGGTGGCAGTACATACGAGCAGTACTTC. This sequence encodes CASSEGGSTYEQYF.

The chain carries TRBV2 and TRBJ1-2; D unresolved. V lost 0 bases and J lost 8, with 13 bases in between. CDR1 is SNHLY, CDR2 FYNNEI, per germline. The CDR3 is 14 residues long. The CDR3 DNA reads TGTGCCAGCAGTGAAGCATTCGGTAGCGGGGGCTACACCTTC. Translating gives CASSEAFGSGGYTF. The variable domain in full, with the rest retrieved from reference TRBV2 and TRBJ1-2, is EPEVTQTPSHQVTQMGQEVILRCVPISNHLYFYWYRQILGQKVEFLVSFYNNEISEKSEIFDDQFSVERPDGSNFTLKIRSTKLEDSAMYFCASSEAFGSGGYTFGSGTRLTVV.

This chain joins TRBV7-6 and TRBJ2-7; D is possibly TRBD1 (5 bases). V lost 3 bases and J 6 bases, leaving 18 bases between the germline ends. Germline V CDR1 and CDR2: SGHVS, FNYEAQ. The CDR3 is 15 amino acids. CDR3 amino acids: CASSFSYRQRGEQYF. CDR3 sequence (DNA): TGTGCCAGCAGCTTTAGTTACAGGCAACGAGGCGAGCAGTACTTC.

CDR3 residues: CASSLVAGGGYTF. The CDR3 bases are TGTGCCAGCAGCTTGGTGGCAGGGGGGGGCTACACCTTC. The chain employs TRBV5-6 and TRBJ1-2; 7 bases align to TRBD1. The CDR3 length is 13 residues. Germline V gene sequence: CDR1 SGHDT, CDR2 YYEEEE. Trimming at V came to 0 bases and at J to 8 bases, leaving 4 bases not matched to a gene.

The rearrangement links TRBV27 to TRBJ1-2; D may be TRBD1 (5 bases). The CDR3 runs to 11 residues. Germline lookup yields CDR1 MNHEY and CDR2 SMNVEV (reference sequence). The V gene lost 5 bases and the J gene lost 8 bases, with 9 bases spanning the gap. This chain's CDR3 is CASSGGTGYTF. The CDR3 nucleotides are TGTGCCAGCAGTGGGGGGACCGGCTACACCTTC.

The genes are TRBV7-2 and TRBJ1-5; no firm D call. The V end was cut by 1 base, the J end by 7 bases, with 11 bases between. Germline V gene data show CDR1 as SGHTA and CDR2 as FQGNSA. The CDR3 consists of 14 residues. Here the CDR3 reads CASSLEPPIQPQHF. CDR3 sequence (DNA): TGTGCCAGCAGCTTAGAGCCTCCCATCCAGCCCCAGCATTTT.

The rearrangement uses TRBV7-2 and TRBJ2-5; D is perhaps TRBD2 (6 bases). CDR1 SGHTA and CDR2 FQGNSA come from the germline V gene. The CDR3 is made up of 15 amino acids. Trimming removed 8 bases from V and 3 bases from J, with 19 bases in between. The CDR3 sequence is CASARAGDSKETQYF. DNA of the CDR3: TGTGCCAGCGCTAGAGCGGGCGACTCTAAAGAGACCCAGTACTTC.

The genes are TRBV5-4 and TRBJ1-1; 7 bases align to TRBD1. The length of the CDR3 is 13 residues. Germline lookup yields CDR1 SGHNT and CDR2 YYREEE (reference sequence). V gave up 5 bases and J gave up 7 bases; unmatched junction bases: 8. The CDR3 coding sequence is TGTGCCAGCAGAACAGACAGGGTGGGTGAAGCTTTCTTT. It specifies CASRTDRVGEAFF.

This chain connects TRBV7-2 to TRBJ2-5; tentatively, D is TRBD2 (6 bases). CDR3 size: 14 residues. Germline CDR1 reads SGHTA; CDR2 reads FQGNSA. Trimming shortened V by 4 bases and J by 2 bases, and 11 bases separated the two germline ends. The CDR3 region has the DNA TGTGCCAGCAGCTCTTTAGCGGTTCAAGAGACCCAGTACTTC. Protein product: CASSSLAVQETQYF.

This clone was found once. The rearrangement links TRBV11-2 to TRBJ2-1; 7 nucleotides agree with TRBD2. Germline V gene sequence: CDR1 SGHAT, CDR2 FQNNGV. V dropped 5 bases and J dropped 5; count of bases not matched to a gene: 9. The CDR3 covers 15 residues. Here the CDR3 DNA reads TGTGCCAGCAGCCCAAGCGGGAACTGGGACAATGAGCAGTTCTTC. Its protein product is CASSPSGNWDNEQFF.

This chain uses TRBV7-6 with TRBJ2-1, with D perhaps matching TRBD1 (6 bases). The CDR3 length is 16 residues. Trimming removed 1 base from V and 4 bases from J, with 14 bases in between. The germline CDR1 and CDR2 sequences are SGHVS and FNYEAQ. This chain's CDR3 is CASSLVNRVVYNEQFF. The CDR3 bases are TGTGCCAGCAGCTTAGTCAACAGGGTGGTTTACAATGAGCAGTTCTTC.

This clone was picked up a small number of times. This chain joins TRBV10-3 and TRBJ2-1, with 8 bases lining up with TRBD2. Germline CDR1 reads ENHRY; CDR2 reads SYGVKD. V lost 10 bases and J lost 7; bases outside the gene matches: 21. The CDR3 spans 17 residues. CDR3 sequence reads: CATRGLAGLGYRNEQFF. In DNA form, the CDR3 reads TGTGCCACCAGAGGGCTAGCGGGCTTGGGGTATAGGAATGAGCAGTTCTTC.

V is TRBV2 and J is TRBJ1-5; TRBD1 matches at 7 bases. Germline V CDR1 and CDR2: SNHLY, FYNNEI. With 6 bases clipped from V and 0 bases from J, the junction kept 2 bases outside the gene matches. The CDR3 has 14 residues. The CDR3 spells CASSGTVSNQPQHF. In DNA, the CDR3 is TGTGCCAGCAGCGGGACAGTTAGCAATCAGCCCCAGCATTTT. The variable domain in full, completed from reference TRBV2 and TRBJ1-5, reads EPEVTQTPSHQVTQMGQEVILRCVPISNHLYFYWYRQILGQKVEFLVSFYNNEISEKSEIFDDQFSVERPDGSNFTLKIRSTKLEDSAMYFCASSGTVSNQPQHFGDGTRLSIL.

This clone appeared a few times. The V call is TRBV30, the J call TRBJ2-7, with 9 bases that match TRBD2. V shed 3 bases, J shed 9 bases, and the junction held 9 bases outside the gene matches. CDR1 GTSNPN and CDR2 SVGIG come from the germline V gene (reference sequence). The CDR3 has 13 residues. The CDR3 DNA sequence: TGTGCCTGGAGGGGCCTAGCGGGACGAGCGCAGTACTTC. This encodes CAWRGLAGRAQYF.

Only a few counts were recorded for this clone. The V and J genes are TRBV6-1 and TRBJ1-4; TRBD1 matches 9 bases. J lost 8 bases, V lost 6 bases, and 7 bases had no gene match. This CDR3 contains 14 residues. Germline CDR1 MNHNS, CDR2 SASEGT. The chain's CDR3 is CASSTGGGREKLFF. The CDR3 DNA reads TGTGCCAGCAGCACAGGGGGCGGGAGGGAAAAACTGTTTTTT.

The V and J genes are TRBV4-3 and TRBJ1-2; D may be TRBD1 (5 bases). The CDR3 extends over 16 amino acids. Germline V gene lookup returns CDR1 LGHNA and CDR2 YSLEER. Trimming took off 0 bases at V and 2 bases at J, with 13 bases between the two ends. This chain's CDR3 is CASSQDWEGLNYGYTF. The CDR3 bases are TGCGCCAGCAGCCAAGATTGGGAGGGGCTAAACTATGGCTACACCTTC.

This sequence joins TRBV7-9 and TRBJ1-2; TRBD1 aligns across 10 bases. CDR3 length equals 17 residues. Germline lookup yields CDR1 SEHNR and CDR2 FQNEAQ (reference sequence). Trimming cost V 1 base and J 1 base; bases outside gene matches: 6. Written as DNA, the CDR3 is TGTGCCAGCAGCTTAGAAGGGGGACAGGGGCTTAACTATGGCTACACCTTC. This encodes CASSLEGGQGLNYGYTF.

The chain links TRBV4-3 to TRBJ1-1, with D tentatively TRBD1 (6 bases). The CDR3 totals 14 residues. Germline assignment: CDR1 LGHNA and CDR2 YSLEER. Deletions cut 2 bases from V and 3 bases from J, with 10 bases between. CDR3 nucleotide sequence: TGCGCCAGCAGCCAACAGGGGTTCGACACTGAAGCTTTCTTT. This encodes CASSQQGFDTEAFF.

This clone appeared a single time. The chain carries TRBV4-1 and TRBJ2-2; 7 bases match TRBD2. Germline V CDR1 and CDR2: MGHRA, YSYEKL. V trimming: 4 bases; J trimming: 9 bases; junction bases outside the gene matches: 8. This CDR3 has 14 amino acids. The CDR3 is CASSPQGGTRELFF. The CDR3 coding sequence is TGCGCCAGCAGCCCCCAGGGAGGGACCCGGGAGCTGTTTTTT.

This rearrangement joins TRBV4-3 to TRBJ2-6; 8 bases fit TRBD1. The junction had 3 bases not matched to a gene; V was cut back by 1 base and J by 7 bases. Germline CDR1 reads LGHNA; CDR2 reads YSLEER. This CDR3 is built from 15 residues. Written as DNA, the CDR3 is TGCGCCAGCAGCCAAGGGACAGGGAGTGCCAACGTCCTGACTTTC. It translates to CASSQGTGSANVLTF.

The CDR3 region has the DNA TGTGCCACCCGGACACGGAGCTCCTACGAGCAGTACTTC. It specifies CATRTRSSYEQYF. V usage is TRBV19 and J usage is TRBJ2-7; possible D gene TRBD1, 5 bases. CDR3 size: 13 residues. V gave up 10 bases and J gave up 0 bases, with 13 bases separating them. The germline V gene has CDR1 LNHDA and CDR2 SQIVND (reference sequence).

This clone was seen more than once but under ten times. The chain employs TRBV18 and TRBJ2-1, with a possible D match to TRBD1 (6 bases). The CDR3 has 12 residues. Germline V gene data show CDR1 as KGHSH and CDR2 as LQKENI. Trimming left V 6 bases short and J 9 bases short, with 12 bases between. The CDR3, as DNA: TGTGCCAGCTCTCGACAGGACCGTGAGCAGTTCTTC. Translation gives CASSRQDREQFF. Variable domain in full (rest from reference TRBV18 and TRBJ2-1): NAGVMQNPRHLVRRRGQEARLRCSPMKGHSHVYWYRQLPEEGLKFMVYLQKENIIDESGMPKERFSAEFPKEGPSILRIQQVVRGDSAAYFCASSRQDREQFFGPGTRLTVL.

The chain combines TRBV14 with TRBJ2-2; D not resolved. The CDR3 contains 15 residues. The germline gives CDR1 SGHDN, CDR2 FVKESK. Trimming pared 4 bases from V and 0 bases from J, leaving 9 bases between. CDR3 bases: TGTGCCAGCAGCCTTCGAGTCGCGAACACCGGGGAGCTGTTTTTT. This sequence encodes CASSLRVANTGELFF.

V usage is TRBV4-2 and J usage is TRBJ2-3; 11 bases line up with TRBD2. This CDR3 region has 15 residues. Losses at the gene ends were 5 bases for V and 6 bases for J; bases not matched to a gene: 7. The germline gives CDR1 LGHNA, CDR2 YNFKEQ. CDR3 nucleotide sequence: TGTGCCAGCAGCGATAGCGGGGGGGCAGCTGATACGCAGTATTTT. This sequence encodes CASSDSGGAADTQYF.